This entry describes one T cell receptor beta chain. Its antigen is still unknown. The sample originates from a study of cytomegalovirus exposure and HLA in healthy donors. Study-level information: A preliminary data release comprised roughly 80 million unique TCRs obtained from HLA-typed donors. The Caucasian-associated ancestry cluster held around 76% of some 420 genotyped donors.

Both 60 Vbeta primers and 13 Jbeta primers went into the PCR. Measured with immunoSEQ multiplex PCR; TCRdb has only the in-frame clones, and not every one. Of some 120,000 clones listed, under 85% are singletons. Likely unrecorded immune exposures existed in these nominally healthy donors. The CDR3 is 13 amino acids. Germline V gives CDR1 SEHNR, CDR2 FQNEAQ (reference sequence). Trimming removed 5 bases at V and 6 bases at J, with 13 bases between. Whole-study results and caveats: Certain sequence variants were highly shared and formed a cluster, and this cluster was likely a sequencing artifact.

The chain employs TRBV7-9 and TRBJ1-2; possible D gene TRBD1, 5 bases. Sequenced: PBMCs. This clonotype was sampled from a woman between 50 and 59 years old in good health and CMV-seropositive. The CDR3: CASSPLWGDGYTF. The CDR3 DNA follows: TGTGCCAGCAGCCCGCTTTGGGGGGATGGCTACACCTTC.